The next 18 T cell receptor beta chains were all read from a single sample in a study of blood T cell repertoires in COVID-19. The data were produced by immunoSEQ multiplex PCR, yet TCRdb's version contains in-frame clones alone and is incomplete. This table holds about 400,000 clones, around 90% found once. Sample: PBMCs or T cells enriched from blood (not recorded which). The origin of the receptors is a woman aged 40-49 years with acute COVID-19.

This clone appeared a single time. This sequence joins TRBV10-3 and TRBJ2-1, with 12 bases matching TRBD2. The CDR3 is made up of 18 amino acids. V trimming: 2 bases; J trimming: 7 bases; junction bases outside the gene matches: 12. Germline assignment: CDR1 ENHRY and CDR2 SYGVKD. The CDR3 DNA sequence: TGTGCCATCAGTGAGCGAACTAGCGGGGGGTCAGAAAAGAATGAGCAGTTCTTC. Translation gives CAISERTSGGSEKNEQFF.

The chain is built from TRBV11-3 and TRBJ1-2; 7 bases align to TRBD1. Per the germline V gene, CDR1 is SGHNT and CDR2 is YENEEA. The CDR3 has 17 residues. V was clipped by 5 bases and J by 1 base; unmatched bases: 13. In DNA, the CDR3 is TGTGCCAGCAGCCCGCCACGGACAGGAAGACTTAACTATGGCTACACCTTC. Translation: CASSPPRTGRLNYGYTF. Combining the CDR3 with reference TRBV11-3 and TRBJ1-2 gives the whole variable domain EAGVVQSPRYKIIEKKQPVAFWCNPISGHNTLYWYLQNLGQGPELLIRYENEEAVDDSQLPKDRFSAERLKGVDSTLKIQPAELGDSAVYLCASSPPRTGRLNYGYTFGSGTRLTVV.

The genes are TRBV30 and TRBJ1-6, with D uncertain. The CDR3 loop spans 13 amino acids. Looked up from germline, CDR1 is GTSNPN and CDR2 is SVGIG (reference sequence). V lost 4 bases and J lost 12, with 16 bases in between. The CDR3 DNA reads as TGTGCCTGGACGGTGGCACCCGAGGTACCCCTCCACTTT. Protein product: CAWTVAPEVPLHF.

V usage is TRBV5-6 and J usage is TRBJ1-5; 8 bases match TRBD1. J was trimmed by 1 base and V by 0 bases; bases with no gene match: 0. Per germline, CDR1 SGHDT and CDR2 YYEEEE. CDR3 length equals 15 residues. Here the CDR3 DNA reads TGTGCCAGCAGCTTGGGGACAGGGAGCAATCAGCCCCAGCATTTT. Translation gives CASSLGTGSNQPQHF.

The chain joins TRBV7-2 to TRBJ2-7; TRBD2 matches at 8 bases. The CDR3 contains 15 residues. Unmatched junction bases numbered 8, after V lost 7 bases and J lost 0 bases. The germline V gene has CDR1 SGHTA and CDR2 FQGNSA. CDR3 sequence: CASKKGAGVSYEQYF. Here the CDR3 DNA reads TGTGCCAGCAAAAAGGGAGCGGGGGTCTCCTACGAGCAGTACTTC.

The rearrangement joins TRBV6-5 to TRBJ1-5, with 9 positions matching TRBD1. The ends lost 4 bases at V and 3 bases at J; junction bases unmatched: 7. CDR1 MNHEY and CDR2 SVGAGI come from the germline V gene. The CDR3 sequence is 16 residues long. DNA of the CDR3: TGTGCCAGCAGTTCTTCACAGGGGGCGGTCAATCAGCCCCAGCATTTT. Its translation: CASSSSQGAVNQPQHF.

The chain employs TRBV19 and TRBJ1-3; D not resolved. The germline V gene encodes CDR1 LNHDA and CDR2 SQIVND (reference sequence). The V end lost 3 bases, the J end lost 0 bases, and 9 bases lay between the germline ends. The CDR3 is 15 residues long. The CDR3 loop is CASSIVSSSGNTIYF. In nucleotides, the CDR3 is TGTGCCAGTAGTATCGTCTCGAGCTCTGGAAACACCATATATTTT.

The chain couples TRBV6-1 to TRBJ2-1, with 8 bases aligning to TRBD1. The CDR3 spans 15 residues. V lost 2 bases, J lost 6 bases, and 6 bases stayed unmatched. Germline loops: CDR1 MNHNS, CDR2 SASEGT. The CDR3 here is CASSEFGTGGNEQFF. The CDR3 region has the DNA TGTGCCAGCAGTGAATTTGGGACAGGCGGCAATGAGCAGTTCTTC.

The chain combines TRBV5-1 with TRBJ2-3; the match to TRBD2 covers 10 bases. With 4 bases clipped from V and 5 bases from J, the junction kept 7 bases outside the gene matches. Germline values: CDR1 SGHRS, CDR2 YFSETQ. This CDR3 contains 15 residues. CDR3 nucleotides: TGCGCCAGCAGCCCCGCGACTAGCGGGCAAGATACGCAGTATTTT. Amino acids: CASSPATSGQDTQYF.

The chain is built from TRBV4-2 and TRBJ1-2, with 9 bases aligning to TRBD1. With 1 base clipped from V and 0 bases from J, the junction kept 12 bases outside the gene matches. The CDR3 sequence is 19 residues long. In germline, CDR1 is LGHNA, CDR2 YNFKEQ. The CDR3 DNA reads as TGTGCCAGCAGCCAAGTGAGTCTGGGACAGGGACGACCTAACTATGGCTACACCTTC. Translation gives CASSQVSLGQGRPNYGYTF.

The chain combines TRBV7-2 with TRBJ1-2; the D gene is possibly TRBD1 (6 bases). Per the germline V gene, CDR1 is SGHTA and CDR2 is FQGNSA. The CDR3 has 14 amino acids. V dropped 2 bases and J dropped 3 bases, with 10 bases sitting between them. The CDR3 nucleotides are TGTGCCAGCAGCTTATGGACAGTGGACTATGGCTACACCTTC. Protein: CASSLWTVDYGYTF.

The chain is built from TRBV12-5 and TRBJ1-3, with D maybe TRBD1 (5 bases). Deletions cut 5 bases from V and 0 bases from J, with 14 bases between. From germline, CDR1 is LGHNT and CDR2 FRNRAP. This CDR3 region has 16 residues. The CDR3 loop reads CASGTDILNSGNTIYF. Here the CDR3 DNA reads TGTGCTAGTGGTACGGACATACTAAACTCTGGAAACACCATATATTTT.

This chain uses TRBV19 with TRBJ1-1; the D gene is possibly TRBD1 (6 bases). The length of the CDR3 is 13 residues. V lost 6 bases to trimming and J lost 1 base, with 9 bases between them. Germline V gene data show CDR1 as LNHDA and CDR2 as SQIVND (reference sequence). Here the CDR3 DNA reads TGTGCCAGTAGCAAACAGGGGAACACTGAAGCTTTCTTT. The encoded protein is CASSKQGNTEAFF.

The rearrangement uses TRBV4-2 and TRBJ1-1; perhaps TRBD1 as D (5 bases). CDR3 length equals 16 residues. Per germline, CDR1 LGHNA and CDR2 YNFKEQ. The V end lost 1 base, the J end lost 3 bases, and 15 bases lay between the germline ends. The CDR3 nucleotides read TGTGCCAGCAGCCAAGTAGGGGCAGGGTTGGACACTGAAGCTTTCTTT. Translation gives CASSQVGAGLDTEAFF.

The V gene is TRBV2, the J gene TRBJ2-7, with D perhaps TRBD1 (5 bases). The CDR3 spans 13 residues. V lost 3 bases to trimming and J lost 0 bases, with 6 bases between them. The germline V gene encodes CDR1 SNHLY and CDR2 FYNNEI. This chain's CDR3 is CASSDDSSYEQYF. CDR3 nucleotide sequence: TGTGCCAGCAGTGATGACAGCTCCTACGAGCAGTACTTC.

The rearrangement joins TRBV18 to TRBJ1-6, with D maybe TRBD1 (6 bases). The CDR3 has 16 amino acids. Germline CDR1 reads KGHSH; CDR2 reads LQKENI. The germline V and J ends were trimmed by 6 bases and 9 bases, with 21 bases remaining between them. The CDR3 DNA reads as TGTGCCAGCTCTCCGGTTTCGGACAGTCGGGGTTCACCCCTCCACTTT. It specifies CASSPVSDSRGSPLHF.

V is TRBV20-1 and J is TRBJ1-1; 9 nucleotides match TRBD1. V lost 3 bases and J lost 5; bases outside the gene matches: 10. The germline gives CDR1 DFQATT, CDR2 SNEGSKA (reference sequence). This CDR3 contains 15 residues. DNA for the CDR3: TGCAGTGCTAGTTCGGGACAGGGTTTGAGAACTGAAGCTTTCTTT. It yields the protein CSASSGQGLRTEAFF.

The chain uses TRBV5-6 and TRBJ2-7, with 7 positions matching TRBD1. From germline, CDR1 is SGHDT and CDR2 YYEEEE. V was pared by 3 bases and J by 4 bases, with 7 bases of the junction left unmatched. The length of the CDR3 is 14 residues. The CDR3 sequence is CASSYGTALYEQYF. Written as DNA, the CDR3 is TGTGCCAGCAGCTACGGGACAGCCCTGTACGAGCAGTACTTC.